This section outlines one T cell receptor beta chain sequence together with its context. In the source study's methods: For nucleated cells, counts were estimated from reference gene primer amplification. Data came from immunoSEQ multiplex PCR; TCRdb stores just in-frame clones and leaves some out. The V and J calls and clone size were taken over from that table, and D and trimming were inferred from the DNA. The sample consists of under 45,000 clones, about four fifths of them appearing once. The data are from a study of blood T cell repertoires in COVID-19. Study background: Acute and convalescent COVID-19 specimens originated in the United States, Italy and Spain. In each case, the material was cDNA or gDNA derived from T cells, B-cell-depleted T cells, or PBMCs.

Germline CDR1 and CDR2: KGHDR and SFDVKD. The CDR3 totals 14 residues. Trimming cost V 1 base and J 7 bases, with 11 bases left between them. The sequencing sample was made of peripheral blood. The clonotype comes from a woman older than 75 with active or convalescent COVID-19. This rearrangement joins TRBV24-1 to TRBJ2-3; tentative D call: TRBD2 (6 bases). This CDR3 is CATSDFRLAHTQYF. CDR3 DNA sequence: TGTGCCACCAGTGATTTCCGCCTAGCGCATACGCAGTATTTT.